What follows are 27 T cell receptor beta chains derived from one specimen sequenced in a study of cytomegalovirus exposure and HLA in healthy donors. Vbeta (60) and Jbeta (13) primers were used in the PCR. Assay used: immunoSEQ multiplex PCR; TCRdb lists only in-frame clones, some missing. Here the sample spans 210,000 or so clones, 75% to 85% being singletons. Sequencing was carried out using PBMCs. All receptors derive from a girl between 5 and 17 years old in good health and CMV-seronegative.

The table lists this clone with a few counts. The CDR3 region has the DNA TGTGCCAGCAGCTTGCCACCGGACAGGGGGAGCCACGAGCAGTACTTC. Amino acid sequence: CASSLPPDRGSHEQYF. The V and J genes are TRBV5-6 and TRBJ2-7; TRBD1 agrees at 10 bases. The length of the CDR3 is 16 residues. Germline V gene sequence: CDR1 SGHDT, CDR2 YYEEEE. Trimming at V came to 1 base and at J to 5 bases, leaving 9 bases not matched to a gene.

This chain joins TRBV6-5 and TRBJ2-7, with a possible D match to TRBD1 (6 bases). CDR1 and CDR2 (germline): MNHEY, SVGAGI. The CDR3 has 14 residues. V lost 0 bases, J lost 4 bases, and 10 bases lay in between. DNA of the CDR3: TGTGCCAGCAGTTACTCGTACAGGGATTACGAGCAGTACTTC. The encoded protein is CASSYSYRDYEQYF.

The chain joins TRBV28 to TRBJ1-2, with 10 bases lining up with TRBD1. CDR3 length equals 17 residues. The germline gives CDR1 MDHEN, CDR2 SYDVKM. Germline trimming cut 4 bases from V and 4 bases from J; bases unmatched to any gene: 12. This CDR3 reads CASSSWTGGPQGYGYTF. Written as DNA, the CDR3 is TGTGCCAGCAGTTCCTGGACAGGGGGGCCACAGGGCTATGGCTACACCTTC.

The genes are TRBV2 and TRBJ1-1, with D tentatively TRBD1 (5 bases). CDR3 length: 13 amino acids. Germline CDR1 is SNHLY and CDR2 is FYNNEI. V gave up 4 bases and J gave up 0 bases, with 6 bases separating them. CDR3 DNA: TGTGCCAGCAGTGGACAGATGAACACTGAAGCTTTCTTT. Encoded protein: CASSGQMNTEAFF.

The chain joins TRBV7-3 to TRBJ2-3; tentative D call: TRBD2 (6 bases). Germline CDR1 SGHTA, CDR2 FQGTGA. With 0 bases removed from V and 4 bases from J, the gap between germline ends came to 11 bases. The length of the CDR3 is 15 residues. CDR3 bases: TGTGCCAGCAGCTTAACAACTAGCATTCCAGATACGCAGTATTTT. It yields the protein CASSLTTSIPDTQYF.

The V call is TRBV5-1, the J call TRBJ1-2; no reliable D call. The CDR3 runs 15 residues. Germline V CDR1 and CDR2: SGHRS, YFSETQ. Deletions cut 0 bases from V and 1 base from J, with 10 bases between. In DNA form, the CDR3 reads TGCGCCAGCAGCTTGGCGTGGCGGGGTAACTATGGCTACACCTTC. Protein product: CASSLAWRGNYGYTF.

This clone was observed a single time. The chain employs TRBV11-1 and TRBJ2-7, with 8 positions matching TRBD2. V shed 0 bases, J shed 4 bases, and the junction held 11 bases outside the gene matches. CDR3 length: 17 amino acids. Germline CDR1 is SGHAT and CDR2 is FQDESV (reference sequence). CDR3 nucleotides: TGTGCCAGCAGCTTAGCGGCTCCGAGCGGGAGAACGTACGAGCAGTACTTC. This translates into CASSLAAPSGRTYEQYF.

The chain recombines TRBV12-1 with TRBJ2-5; the table assigns TRBD2, which was not confirmed against the DNA. TRBV12-1 corresponds to a pseudogene. This CDR3 is built from 13 residues. CDR3 loop: CASSLRLWETQYF. In DNA, the CDR3 is TGTGCCAGCAGCTTGAGACTTTGGGAGACCCAGTACTTC.

V and J are TRBV4-1 and TRBJ1-2; D remains unclear. Trimming pared 0 bases from V and 0 bases from J, leaving 8 bases between. Germline V gene sequence: CDR1 MGHRA, CDR2 YSYEKL. CDR3 length equals 15 residues. The CDR3 sequence is CASSQDSSANYGYTF. Here the CDR3 DNA reads TGCGCCAGCAGCCAAGATAGTAGCGCTAACTATGGCTACACCTTC.

This chain links TRBV30 with TRBJ1-2; TRBD1 might be the D (5 bases). The germline V gene encodes CDR1 GTSNPN and CDR2 SVGIG (reference sequence). Trimming removed 5 bases from V and 7 bases from J, with 8 bases in between. The CDR3 contains 10 residues. The CDR3 reads CAWGRVGYTF. For the CDR3, the DNA is TGTGCCTGGGGCAGGGTTGGCTACACCTTC. The entire variable domain, with the rest obtained from reference TRBV30 and TRBJ1-2, is as follows: SQTIHQWPATLVQPVGSPLSLECTVEGTSNPNLYWYRQAAGRGLQLLFYSVGIGQISSEVPQNLSASRPQDRQFILSSKKLLLSDSGFYLCAWGRVGYTFGSGTRLTVV.

V usage is TRBV28 and J usage is TRBJ1-5; possible D gene TRBD1, 5 bases. The CDR3 has 15 amino acids. V lost 3 bases to trimming and J lost 5 bases, with 14 bases between them. Germline values: CDR1 MDHEN, CDR2 SYDVKM. In nucleotides, the CDR3 is TGTGCCAGCAGTTTGTCGATGGGGCGCCATCAGCCCCAGCATTTT. Its translation: CASSLSMGRHQPQHF.

J is TRBJ2-7 and V is TRBV28; 8 bases are shared with TRBD1. J gave up 3 bases and V 4 bases, and 17 bases lay outside the gene matches. Germline CDR1 and CDR2: MDHEN and SYDVKM. CDR3 length: 18 amino acids. The CDR3 region is CASSSPGQPTGGYYEQYF. DNA of the CDR3: TGTGCCAGCAGTTCACCGGGACAGCCCACAGGGGGGTACTACGAGCAGTACTTC.

This clone was counted a few times. The gene calls are TRBV6-1 and TRBJ1-1, with TRBD1 matching over 7 bases. Germline CDR1 reads MNHNS; CDR2 reads SASEGT. This CDR3 has 16 amino acids. V lost 2 bases and J lost 1; bases outside the gene matches: 7. The CDR3 sequence: CASSEKRGRWNTEAFF. CDR3 DNA sequence: TGTGCCAGCAGTGAAAAGAGGGGGCGGTGGAACACTGAAGCTTTCTTT.

The chain links TRBV7-2 to TRBJ1-1; D not resolved. The CDR3 is 14 residues long. Germline V lookup: CDR1 SGHTA, CDR2 FQGNSA. The V and J ends lost 4 bases and 0 bases respectively, with 9 bases between them. CDR3 bases: TGTGCCAGCAGCTCAGGCGGGGTGAACACTGAAGCTTTCTTT. It codes for CASSSGGVNTEAFF.

The chain has TRBV4-2 and TRBJ2-3; 12 nucleotides agree with TRBD1. The V gene end was trimmed by 4 bases and the J gene end by 2 bases; junction bases not matched to a gene: 7. This CDR3 has 17 amino acids. Germline V lookup: CDR1 LGHNA, CDR2 YNFKEQ. CDR3 loop: CASSRVGQGAYTDTQYF. CDR3 DNA sequence: TGTGCCAGCAGCCGTGTGGGACAGGGGGCTTACACAGATACGCAGTATTTT.

The V gene is TRBV2, the J gene TRBJ2-1, with a tentative D call TRBD2 (5 bases). Germline CDR1 SNHLY, CDR2 FYNNEI. This CDR3 spans 14 amino acids. Trimming took off 8 bases at V and 4 bases at J, with 15 bases between the two ends. This CDR3 is CASALERVYNEQFF. In DNA form, the CDR3 reads TGTGCCAGCGCACTAGAGAGGGTGTACAATGAGCAGTTCTTC.

This clone was seen more than once but under ten times. This chain connects TRBV4-1 to TRBJ2-7, with 11 bases fitting TRBD2. With 3 bases clipped from V and 1 base from J, the junction kept 8 bases outside the gene matches. The CDR3 sequence is 17 residues long. Germline V lookup: CDR1 MGHRA, CDR2 YSYEKL. The CDR3 here is CASSHLSLAGGSYEQYF. The DNA of the CDR3 is TGCGCCAGCAGCCATCTTTCTTTAGCGGGAGGGTCCTACGAGCAGTACTTC.

The V and J genes are TRBV28 and TRBJ1-3; D remains unclear. There are 14 residues in the CDR3. With 3 bases removed from V and 0 bases from J, the gap between germline ends came to 6 bases. The V gene's germline CDR1 is MDHEN and CDR2 SYDVKM. CDR3 sequence (DNA): TGTGCCAGCAGTTTTAGACTCTCTGGAAACACCATATATTTT. Its protein is CASSFRLSGNTIYF.

This chain uses TRBV11-2 with TRBJ2-7; tentative D call: TRBD1 (6 bases). V dropped 5 bases and J dropped 4 bases, with 9 bases sitting between them. Germline CDR1 reads SGHAT; CDR2 reads FQNNGV. The CDR3 is made up of 12 amino acids. CDR3 loop: CASSPQGYEQYF. The CDR3 nucleotides read TGTGCCAGCAGCCCACAGGGTTACGAGCAGTACTTC.

This clone has a single count. The rearrangement links TRBV6-6 to TRBJ2-1; 9 bases align to TRBD2. The CDR3 runs 15 residues. CDR1 is MNHNY and CDR2 is SVGAGI in the germline V gene (reference sequence). Unmatched junction bases numbered 10, after V lost 4 bases and J lost 9 bases. The CDR3 DNA reads as TGTGCCAGCAGTTCCCTAGCGGGGATTCCCAGTGAGCAGTTCTTC. It yields the protein CASSSLAGIPSEQFF.

The CDR3 loop reads CASRGDRQGGGYTF. The CDR3, as DNA: TGTGCCAGCAGGGGGGACAGGCAAGGGGGTGGCTACACCTTC. This chain joins TRBV6-4 and TRBJ1-2; 8 nucleotides match TRBD1. The length of the CDR3 is 14 residues. Trimming at V came to 6 bases and at J to 7 bases, leaving 10 bases not matched to a gene. CDR1 and CDR2 from the germline V gene are MRHNA and SNTAGT.

V is TRBV7-7 and J is TRBJ2-1; perhaps TRBD1 as D (5 bases). The CDR3 length is 13 residues. Germline CDR1 reads SSHAT; CDR2 reads FNYEAQ (reference sequence). The V and J ends lost 5 bases and 7 bases respectively, with 12 bases between them. DNA of the CDR3: TGTGCCAGCAGCCAGGGAACCGGGAATGAGCAGTTCTTC. Amino acid sequence: CASSQGTGNEQFF.

The chain is built from TRBV7-9 and TRBJ2-5; 9 bases map to TRBD1. CDR1 and CDR2 from the germline V gene are SEHNR and FQNEAQ (reference sequence). The J segment lost 3 bases and the V segment lost 1 base, leaving 6 bases of the junction unmatched. CDR3 size: 16 residues. The CDR3 reads CASSLDAGQGKETQYF. The CDR3 DNA reads TGTGCCAGCAGCTTAGATGCGGGACAGGGAAAAGAGACCCAGTACTTC.

The CDR3 loop is CASSLIRGLAGSLYEQYF. In DNA form, the CDR3 reads TGTGCCAGCAGCTTGATCCGTGGACTAGCGGGATCCCTCTACGAGCAGTACTTC. The chain carries TRBV5-8 and TRBJ2-7; 12 nucleotides align to TRBD2. Germline values: CDR1 SGHTS, CDR2 YDEGEE. The ends lost 1 base at V and 3 bases at J; junction bases unmatched: 11. CDR3 length: 18 amino acids.

The rearrangement links TRBV28 to TRBJ1-1, with TRBD1 as a possible D gene (6 bases). The V end lost 5 bases, the J end lost 4 bases, and 14 bases lay between the germline ends. The CDR3 is 14 amino acids. CDR1 is MDHEN and CDR2 is SYDVKM in the germline V gene. The CDR3 loop is CASSIQGLRTEAFF. In DNA form, the CDR3 reads TGTGCCAGCAGTATACAGGGTTTGCGCACTGAAGCTTTCTTT.

The rearrangement joins TRBV6-1 to TRBJ2-7, with a tentative D call TRBD1 (7 bases). This CDR3 comprises 15 residues. Trimming pared 5 bases from V and 0 bases from J, leaving 14 bases between. Germline V CDR1 and CDR2: MNHNS, SASEGT. The DNA of the CDR3 is TGTGCCAGCAGTCCCCGACAGGGAGGCTCCTACGAGCAGTACTTC. It is translated as CASSPRQGGSYEQYF.

The genes are TRBV28 and TRBJ1-3; D is unclear. The V gene's germline CDR1 is MDHEN and CDR2 SYDVKM. Deletions cut 3 bases from V and 0 bases from J, with 9 bases between. CDR3 length: 15 residues. The CDR3 DNA is TGTGCCAGCAGTTTCCCCCGGGGCTCTGGAAACACCATATATTTT. This gives the protein CASSFPRGSGNTIYF.